The 5 T cell receptor beta chains below were found in one sample sequenced in a study of blood T cell repertoires in COVID-19. Assay: immunoSEQ multiplex PCR; the TCRdb copy retains only in-frame clones and omits some. The sample carries 30,000 or so clones, 91% recorded once. Sequencing was done on a sample of peripheral blood. These receptors were taken from a human donor in a cohort sampled during active COVID-19.

The chain carries TRBV7-3 and TRBJ2-2; D is perhaps TRBD1 (6 bases). Trimming took 6 bases from V and 3 from J, leaving 11 bases between them. The CDR3 totals 14 residues. Per the germline V gene, CDR1 is SGHTA and CDR2 is FQGTGA. The CDR3 DNA reads TGTGCCAGCAGACCGGGACAACACACCGGGGAGCTGTTTTTT. This gives the protein CASRPGQHTGELFF.

J is TRBJ2-1 and V is TRBV20-1; D not certain. V lost 7 bases, J lost 9 bases, and 10 bases lay in between. The germline CDR1 and CDR2 sequences are DFQATT and SNEGSKA (reference sequence). The CDR3 totals 10 residues. The CDR3 sequence: CSGGEIEQFF. DNA of the CDR3: TGCAGTGGAGGAGAGATTGAGCAGTTCTTC.

The rearrangement links TRBV6-1 to TRBJ2-7; D possibly corresponds to TRBD2 (7 bases). V lost 0 bases and J 9 bases, leaving 12 bases between the germline ends. The CDR3 consists of 13 residues. Germline lookup yields CDR1 MNHNS and CDR2 SASEGT. CDR3 region: CASSEAGGGGQYV. DNA for the CDR3: TGTGCCAGCAGTGAAGCTGGGGGGGGCGGGCAGTACGTC.

The V and J genes are TRBV5-5 and TRBJ1-5; D not certain. CDR1 is SGHKS and CDR2 is YYEKEE in the germline V gene (reference sequence). The CDR3 runs 17 residues. V was clipped by 4 bases and J by 0 bases, with 17 bases between them. As DNA, the CDR3 is TGTGCCAGCAGCCCTAGCCATGGATTATATAGCAATCAGCCCCAGCATTTT. This codes for CASSPSHGLYSNQPQHF.

With respect to this clone: Other nucleotide sequences from this sample produce the same CDR3. The chain recombines TRBV27 with TRBJ2-2; D remains unclear. Trimming pared 3 bases from V and 4 bases from J, leaving 3 bases between. The CDR3 contains 12 residues. Germline V gene data show CDR1 as MNHEY and CDR2 as SMNVEV (reference sequence). CDR3 sequence reads: CASSFLTGELFF. The CDR3 coding sequence is TGTGCCAGCAGTTTTCTCACCGGGGAGCTGTTTTTT.